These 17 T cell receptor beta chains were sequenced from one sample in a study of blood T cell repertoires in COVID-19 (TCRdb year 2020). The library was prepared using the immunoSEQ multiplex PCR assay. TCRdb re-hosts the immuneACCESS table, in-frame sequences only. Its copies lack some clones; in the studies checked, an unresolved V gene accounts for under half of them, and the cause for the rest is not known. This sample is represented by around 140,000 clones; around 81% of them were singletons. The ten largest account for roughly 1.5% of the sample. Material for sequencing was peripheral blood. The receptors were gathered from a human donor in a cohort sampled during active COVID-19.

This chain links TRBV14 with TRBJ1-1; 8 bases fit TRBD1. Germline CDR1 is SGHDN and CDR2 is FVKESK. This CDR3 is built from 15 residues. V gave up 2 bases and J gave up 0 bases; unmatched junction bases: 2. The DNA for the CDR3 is TGTGCCAGCAGCCAACTGGGACAGGTGAACACTGAAGCTTTCTTT. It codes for CASSQLGQVNTEAFF.

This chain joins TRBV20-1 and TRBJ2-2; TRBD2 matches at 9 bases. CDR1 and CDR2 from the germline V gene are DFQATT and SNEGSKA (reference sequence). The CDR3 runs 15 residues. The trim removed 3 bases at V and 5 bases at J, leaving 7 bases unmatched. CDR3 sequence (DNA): TGCAGTGCTAGTTGGGCTAGCGGGATGACCGGGGAGCTGTTTTTT. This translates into CSASWASGMTGELFF.

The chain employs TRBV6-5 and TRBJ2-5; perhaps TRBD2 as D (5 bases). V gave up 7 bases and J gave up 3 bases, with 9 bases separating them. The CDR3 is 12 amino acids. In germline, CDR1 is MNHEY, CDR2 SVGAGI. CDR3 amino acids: CASTVGKETQYF. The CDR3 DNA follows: TGTGCCAGCACGGTCGGGAAAGAGACCCAGTACTTC.

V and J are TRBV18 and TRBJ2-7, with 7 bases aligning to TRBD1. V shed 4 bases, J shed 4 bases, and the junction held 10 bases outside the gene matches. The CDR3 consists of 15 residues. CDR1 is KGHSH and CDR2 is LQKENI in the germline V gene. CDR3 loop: CASSLQQGVGYEQYF. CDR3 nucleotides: TGTGCCAGCTCACTACAGCAGGGGGTGGGATACGAGCAGTACTTC. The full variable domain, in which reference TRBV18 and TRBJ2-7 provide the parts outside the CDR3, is NAGVMQNPRHLVRRRGQEARLRCSPMKGHSHVYWYRQLPEEGLKFMVYLQKENIIDESGMPKERFSAEFPKEGPSILRIQQVVRGDSAAYFCASSLQQGVGYEQYFGPGTRLTVT.

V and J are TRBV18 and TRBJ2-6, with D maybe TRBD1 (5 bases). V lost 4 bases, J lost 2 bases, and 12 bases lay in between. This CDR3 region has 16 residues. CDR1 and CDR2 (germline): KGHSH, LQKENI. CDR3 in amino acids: CASSRTTATGANVLTF. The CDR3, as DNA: TGTGCCAGCTCACGCACGACAGCCACTGGGGCCAACGTCCTGACTTTC.

The CDR3 reads CASSLGTGEGTQYF. The CDR3 region has the DNA TGTGCCAGCAGCTTAGGGACAGGAGAGGGGACCCAGTACTTC. The chain has TRBV7-3 and TRBJ2-5; 8 nucleotides align to TRBD1. The CDR3 is made up of 14 amino acids. The ends lost 2 bases at V and 7 bases at J; junction bases unmatched: 6. Per the germline V gene, CDR1 is SGHTA and CDR2 is FQGTGA.

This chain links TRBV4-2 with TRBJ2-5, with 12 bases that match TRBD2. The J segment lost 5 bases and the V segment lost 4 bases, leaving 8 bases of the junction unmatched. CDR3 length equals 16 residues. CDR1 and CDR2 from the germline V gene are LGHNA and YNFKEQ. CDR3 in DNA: TGTGCCAGCAGCCCAAAACTAGCGGGAGGCTCGGAGACCCAGTACTTC. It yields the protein CASSPKLAGGSETQYF.

CDR3 protein: CRGTSNTEAFF. CDR3 nucleotide sequence: TGCAGGGGGACATCGAACACTGAAGCTTTCTTT. The V gene is TRBV20-1, the J gene TRBJ1-1; tentatively, D is TRBD1 (6 bases). Germline CDR1 DFQATT, CDR2 SNEGSKA (reference sequence). CDR3 length equals 11 residues.

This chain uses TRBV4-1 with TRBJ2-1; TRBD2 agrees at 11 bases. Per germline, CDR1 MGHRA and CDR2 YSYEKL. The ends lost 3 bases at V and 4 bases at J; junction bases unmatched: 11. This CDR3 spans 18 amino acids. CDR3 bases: TGCGCCAGCAGCCAGGACCCTAGCGGGAGGAATTTATACAATGAGCAGTTCTTC. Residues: CASSQDPSGRNLYNEQFF.

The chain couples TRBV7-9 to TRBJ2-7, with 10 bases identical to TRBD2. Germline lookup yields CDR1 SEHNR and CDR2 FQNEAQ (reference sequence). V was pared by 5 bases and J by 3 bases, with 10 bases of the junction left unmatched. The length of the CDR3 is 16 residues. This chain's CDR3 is CASSSSSGSQGYEQYF. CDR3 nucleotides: TGTGCCAGCAGCAGCTCTAGCGGGAGTCAGGGCTACGAGCAGTACTTC.

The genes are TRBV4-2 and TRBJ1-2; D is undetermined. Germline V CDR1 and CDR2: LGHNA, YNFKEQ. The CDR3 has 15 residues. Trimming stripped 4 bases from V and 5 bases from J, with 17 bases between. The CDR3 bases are TGTGCCAGCAGCCTCCGACGGAGCCTAGGATATGGCTACACCTTC. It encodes CASSLRRSLGYGYTF.

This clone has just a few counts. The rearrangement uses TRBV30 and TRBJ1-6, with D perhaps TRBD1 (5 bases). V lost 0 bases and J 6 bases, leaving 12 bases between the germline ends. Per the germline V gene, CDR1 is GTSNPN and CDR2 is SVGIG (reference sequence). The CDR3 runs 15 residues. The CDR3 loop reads CAWSVGGGGNSPLHF. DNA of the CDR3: TGTGCCTGGAGTGTAGGCGGGGGAGGTAATTCACCCCTCCACTTT.

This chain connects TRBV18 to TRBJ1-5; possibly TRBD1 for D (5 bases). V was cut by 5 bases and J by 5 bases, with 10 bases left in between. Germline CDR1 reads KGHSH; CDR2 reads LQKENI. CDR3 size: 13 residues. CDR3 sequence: CASSGGLDQPQHF. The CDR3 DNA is TGTGCCAGCTCAGGGGGGTTGGATCAGCCCCAGCATTTT.

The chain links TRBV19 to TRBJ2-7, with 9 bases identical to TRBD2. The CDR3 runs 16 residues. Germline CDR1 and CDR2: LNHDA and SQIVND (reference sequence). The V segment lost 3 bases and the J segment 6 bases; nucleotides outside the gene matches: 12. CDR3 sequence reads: CASSIWPGTSSLEQYF. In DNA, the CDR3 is TGTGCCAGTAGTATCTGGCCGGGGACTAGCTCTCTCGAGCAGTACTTC.

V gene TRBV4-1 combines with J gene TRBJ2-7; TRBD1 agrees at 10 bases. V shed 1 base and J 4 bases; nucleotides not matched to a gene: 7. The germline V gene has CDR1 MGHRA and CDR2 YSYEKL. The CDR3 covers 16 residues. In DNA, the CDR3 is TGCGCCAGCAGCCAAGTCTTGGGACAGGGGTATTACGAGCAGTACTTC. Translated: CASSQVLGQGYYEQYF.

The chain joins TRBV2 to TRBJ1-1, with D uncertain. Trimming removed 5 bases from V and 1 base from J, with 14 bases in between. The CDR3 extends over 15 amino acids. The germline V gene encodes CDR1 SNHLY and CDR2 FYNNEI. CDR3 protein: CASSLNPPGNTEAFF. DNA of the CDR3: TGTGCCAGCAGTTTGAACCCCCCGGGGAACACTGAAGCTTTCTTT.

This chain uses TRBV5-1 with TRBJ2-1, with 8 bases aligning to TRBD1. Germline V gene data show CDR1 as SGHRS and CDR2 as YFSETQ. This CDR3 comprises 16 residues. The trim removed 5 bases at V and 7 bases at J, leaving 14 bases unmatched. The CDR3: CASRPPTGTGDNEQFF. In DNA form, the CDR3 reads TGCGCCAGCAGACCCCCGACTGGGACAGGAGATAATGAGCAGTTCTTC.